One T cell receptor (beta chain) is described in this entry. Antigen specificity is unknown. The data originate from a study of T cell responses to AZD1222 COVID-19 vaccine. Produced via immunoSEQ multiplex PCR; TCRdb's table is partial and in-frame only. The table lists approximately 70,000 clones, around 83% of them singletons. V shed 5 bases and J shed 8 bases, with 10 bases lying between them. From germline, CDR1 is MDHEN and CDR2 SYDVKM. CDR3 length: 12 residues. Study-level findings and limits: CD4 TCRs associated with vaccination spanned spike, dominating at 160-218 and 743-854.

The chain links TRBV28 to TRBJ1-3, with D perhaps TRBD1 (5 bases). The receptor was isolated from an adult in good health. The sequences come from peripheral blood, collected on day 0 of AZD1222 vaccination. The CDR3 here is CASSPQGDTIYF. The CDR3 region has the DNA TGTGCCAGCAGTCCTCAGGGTGACACCATATATTTT.